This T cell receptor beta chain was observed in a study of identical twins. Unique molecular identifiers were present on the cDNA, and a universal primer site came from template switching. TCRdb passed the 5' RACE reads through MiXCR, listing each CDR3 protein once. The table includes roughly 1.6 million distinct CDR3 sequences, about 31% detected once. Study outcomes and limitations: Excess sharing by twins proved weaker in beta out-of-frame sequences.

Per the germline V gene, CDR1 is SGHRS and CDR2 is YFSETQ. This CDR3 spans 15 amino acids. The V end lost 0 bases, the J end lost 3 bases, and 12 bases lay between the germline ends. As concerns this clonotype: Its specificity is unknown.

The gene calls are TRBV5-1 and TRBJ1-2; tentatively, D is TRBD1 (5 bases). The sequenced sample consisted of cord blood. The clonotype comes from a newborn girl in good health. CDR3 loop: CASSLAGDRHYGYTF. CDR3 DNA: TGCGCCAGCAGCTTGGCTGGGGACCGACACTATGGCTACACCTTC.